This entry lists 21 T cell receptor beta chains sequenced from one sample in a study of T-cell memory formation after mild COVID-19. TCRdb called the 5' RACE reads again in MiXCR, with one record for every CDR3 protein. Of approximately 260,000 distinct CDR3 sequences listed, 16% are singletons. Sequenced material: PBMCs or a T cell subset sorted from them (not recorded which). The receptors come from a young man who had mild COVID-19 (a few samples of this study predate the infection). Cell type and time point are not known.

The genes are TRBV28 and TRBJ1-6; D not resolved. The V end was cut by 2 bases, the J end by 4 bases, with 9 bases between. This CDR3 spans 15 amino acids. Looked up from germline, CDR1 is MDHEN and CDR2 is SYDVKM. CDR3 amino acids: CASSLKRPYNSPLHF. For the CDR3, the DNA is TGTGCCAGCAGTTTAAAGCGGCCGTATAATTCACCCCTCCACTTT.

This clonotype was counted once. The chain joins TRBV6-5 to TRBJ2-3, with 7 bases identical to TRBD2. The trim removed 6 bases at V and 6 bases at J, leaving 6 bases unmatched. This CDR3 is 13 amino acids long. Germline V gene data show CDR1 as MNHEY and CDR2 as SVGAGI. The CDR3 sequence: CASRNGGRDTQYF. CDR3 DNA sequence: TGTGCCAGCAGAAACGGGGGGAGGGATACGCAGTATTTT.

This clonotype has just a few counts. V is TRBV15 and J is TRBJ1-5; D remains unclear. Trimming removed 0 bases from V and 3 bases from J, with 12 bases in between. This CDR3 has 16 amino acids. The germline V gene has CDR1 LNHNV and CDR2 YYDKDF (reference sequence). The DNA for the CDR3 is TGTGCCACCAGCAGAGATGTTACGGCCTTCAATCAGCCCCAGCATTTT. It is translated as CATSRDVTAFNQPQHF.

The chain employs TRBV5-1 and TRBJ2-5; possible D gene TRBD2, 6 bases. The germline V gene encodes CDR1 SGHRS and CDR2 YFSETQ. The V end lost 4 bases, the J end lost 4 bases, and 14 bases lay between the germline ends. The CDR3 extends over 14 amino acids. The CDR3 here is CASSPVADGETQYF. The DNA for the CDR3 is TGCGCCAGCAGCCCAGTAGCGGATGGAGAGACCCAGTACTTC.

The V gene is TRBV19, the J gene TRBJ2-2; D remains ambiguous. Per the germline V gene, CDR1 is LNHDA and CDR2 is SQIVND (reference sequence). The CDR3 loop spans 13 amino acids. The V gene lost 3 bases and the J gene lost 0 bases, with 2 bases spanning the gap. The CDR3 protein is CASSIANTGELFF. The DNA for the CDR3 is TGTGCCAGTAGTATCGCGAACACCGGGGAGCTGTTTTTT.

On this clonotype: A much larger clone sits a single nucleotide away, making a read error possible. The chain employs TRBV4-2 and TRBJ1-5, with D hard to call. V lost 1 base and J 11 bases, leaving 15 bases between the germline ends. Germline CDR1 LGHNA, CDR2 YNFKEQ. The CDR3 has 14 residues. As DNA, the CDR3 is TGTGCCAGCAGCCAAGGGGTGACTGTCGGGTCCCAGCATTTT. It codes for CASSQGVTVGSQHF.

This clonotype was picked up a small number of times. CDR3 amino acids: CASSQAGTVAKNIQYF. The CDR3 region has the DNA TGCGCCAGCAGCCAAGCTGGGACAGTAGCCAAAAACATTCAGTACTTC. V gene TRBV4-3 combines with J gene TRBJ2-4, with 7 bases lining up with TRBD1. With V trimmed by 1 base and J by 0 bases, 3 bases remained unmatched. The CDR3 contains 16 residues. The V gene's germline CDR1 is LGHNA and CDR2 YSLEER.

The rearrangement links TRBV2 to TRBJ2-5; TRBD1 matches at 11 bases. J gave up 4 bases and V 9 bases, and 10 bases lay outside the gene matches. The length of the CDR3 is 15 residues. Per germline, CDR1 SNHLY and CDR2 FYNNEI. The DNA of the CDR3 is TGTGCCAGAAAACGGGGGACAGGGGGGCCAGAGACCCAGTACTTC. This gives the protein CARKRGTGGPETQYF.

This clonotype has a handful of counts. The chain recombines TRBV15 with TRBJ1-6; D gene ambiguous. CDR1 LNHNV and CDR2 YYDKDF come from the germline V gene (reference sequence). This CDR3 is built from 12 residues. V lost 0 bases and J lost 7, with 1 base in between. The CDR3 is CATSRENSPLHF. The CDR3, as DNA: TGTGCCACCAGCAGAGAGAATTCACCCCTCCACTTT. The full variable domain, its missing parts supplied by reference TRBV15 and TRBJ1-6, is DAMVIQNPRYQVTQFGKPVTLSCSQTLNHNVMYWYQQKSSQAPKLLFHYYDKDFNNEADTPDNFQSRRPNTSFCFLDIRSPGLGDTAMYLCATSRENSPLHFGNGTRLTVT.

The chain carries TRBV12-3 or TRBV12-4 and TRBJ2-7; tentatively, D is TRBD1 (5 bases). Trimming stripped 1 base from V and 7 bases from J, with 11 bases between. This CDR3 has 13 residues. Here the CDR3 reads CASSLGQGLEQYV. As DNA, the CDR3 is TGTGCCAGCAGTTTAGGGCAGGGCCTAGAGCAGTACGTC.

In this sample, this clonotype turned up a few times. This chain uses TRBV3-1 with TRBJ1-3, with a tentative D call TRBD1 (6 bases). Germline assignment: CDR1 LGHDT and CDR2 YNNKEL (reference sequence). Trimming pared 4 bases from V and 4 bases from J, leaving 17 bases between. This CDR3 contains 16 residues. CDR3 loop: CASSLNRDTRGNTIYF. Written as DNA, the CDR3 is TGTGCCAGCAGCCTTAATCGGGACACAAGAGGAAACACCATATATTTT.

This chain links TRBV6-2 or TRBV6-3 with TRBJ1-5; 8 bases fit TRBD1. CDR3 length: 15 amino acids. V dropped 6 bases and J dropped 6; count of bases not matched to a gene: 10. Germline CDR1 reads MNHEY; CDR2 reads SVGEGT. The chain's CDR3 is CASRPDRARVQPQHF. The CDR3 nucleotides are TGTGCCAGCAGGCCGGACAGGGCCCGCGTTCAGCCCCAGCATTTT.

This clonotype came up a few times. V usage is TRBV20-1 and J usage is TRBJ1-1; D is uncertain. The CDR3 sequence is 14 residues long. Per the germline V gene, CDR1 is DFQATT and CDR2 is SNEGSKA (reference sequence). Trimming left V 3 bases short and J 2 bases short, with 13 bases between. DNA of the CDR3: TGCAGTGCTAGTAGTGTCAGTTTTAACACTGAAGCTTTCTTT. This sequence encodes CSASSVSFNTEAFF.

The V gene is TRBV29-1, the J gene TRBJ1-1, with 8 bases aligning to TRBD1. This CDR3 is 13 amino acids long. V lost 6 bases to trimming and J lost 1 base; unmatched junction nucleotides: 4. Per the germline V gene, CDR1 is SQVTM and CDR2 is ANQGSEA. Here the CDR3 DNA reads TGCAGCGTGACTCAGGGGGCGAACACTGAAGCTTTCTTT. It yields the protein CSVTQGANTEAFF.

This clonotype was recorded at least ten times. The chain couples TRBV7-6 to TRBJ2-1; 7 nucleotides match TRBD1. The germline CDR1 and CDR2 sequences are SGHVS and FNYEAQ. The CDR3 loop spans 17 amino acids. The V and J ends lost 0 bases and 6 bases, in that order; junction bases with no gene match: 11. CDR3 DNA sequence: TGTGCCAGCAGCTTAGCCCTCGATGACAGGGTAGGCAATGAGCAGTTCTTC. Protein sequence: CASSLALDDRVGNEQFF.

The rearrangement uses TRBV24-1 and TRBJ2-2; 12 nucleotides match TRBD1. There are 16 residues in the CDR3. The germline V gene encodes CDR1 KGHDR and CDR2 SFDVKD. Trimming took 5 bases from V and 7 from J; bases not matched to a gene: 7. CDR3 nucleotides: TGTGCCACCAGTGGTGCGGGACAGGGGGCGAGCGGGGAGCTGTTTTTT. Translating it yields CATSGAGQGASGELFF.

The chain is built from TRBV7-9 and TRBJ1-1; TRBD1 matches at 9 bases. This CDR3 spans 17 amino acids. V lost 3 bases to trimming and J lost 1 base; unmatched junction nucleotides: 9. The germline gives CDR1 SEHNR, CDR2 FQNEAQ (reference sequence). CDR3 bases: TGTGCCAGCAGCTTCCCCGGGACAGGGACTTGGAACACTGAAGCTTTCTTT. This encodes CASSFPGTGTWNTEAFF.

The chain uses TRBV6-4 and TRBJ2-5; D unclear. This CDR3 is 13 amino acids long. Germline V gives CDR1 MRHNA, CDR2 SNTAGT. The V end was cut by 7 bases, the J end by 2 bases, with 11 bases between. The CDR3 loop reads CASTPPQQETQYF. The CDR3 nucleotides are TGTGCCAGCACCCCTCCCCAGCAAGAGACCCAGTACTTC.

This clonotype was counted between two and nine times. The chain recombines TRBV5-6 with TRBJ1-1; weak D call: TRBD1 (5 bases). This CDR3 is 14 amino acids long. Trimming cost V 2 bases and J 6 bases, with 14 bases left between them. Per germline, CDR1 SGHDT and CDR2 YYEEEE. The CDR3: CASSFGGPGAEAFF. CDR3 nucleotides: TGTGCCAGCAGCTTTGGCGGTCCGGGGGCTGAAGCTTTCTTT.

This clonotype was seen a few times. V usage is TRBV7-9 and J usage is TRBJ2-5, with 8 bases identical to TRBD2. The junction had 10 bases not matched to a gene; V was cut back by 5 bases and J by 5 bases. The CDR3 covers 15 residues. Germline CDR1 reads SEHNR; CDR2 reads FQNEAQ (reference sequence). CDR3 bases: TGTGCCAGCAGCCCGGGAAGCGGGGGCTCGGAGACCCAGTACTTC. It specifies CASSPGSGGSETQYF.

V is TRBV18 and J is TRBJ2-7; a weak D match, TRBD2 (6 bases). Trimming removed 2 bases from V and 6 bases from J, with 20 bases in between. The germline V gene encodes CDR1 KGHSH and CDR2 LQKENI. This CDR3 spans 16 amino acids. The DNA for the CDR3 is TGTGCCAGCTCACCAGGCCGGTCACCGGGGGAAGGCGAGCAGTACTTC. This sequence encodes CASSPGRSPGEGEQYF.